One and the same sample provided the 30 T cell receptor beta chains below, sequenced in a study of cytomegalovirus exposure and HLA in healthy donors. The PCR employed 60 Vbeta primers together with 13 Jbeta primers. Clones were read by immunoSEQ multiplex PCR, and TCRdb kept only the in-frame ones, dropping some. The sample lists more than 150,000 clones; around 73% were seen once. The sequencing input was PBMCs. Receptors were obtained from a male donor in good health and CMV-seronegative.

The genes are TRBV13 and TRBJ1-2; 9 bases match TRBD1. The junction had 7 bases not matched to a gene; V was cut back by 1 base and J by 4 bases. The CDR3 has 16 residues. Germline lookup yields CDR1 PRHDT and CDR2 FYEKMQ (reference sequence). The DNA of the CDR3 is TGTGCCAGCAGCTTAGACAGGGGGCGCGGTGCCTATGGCTACACCTTC. Amino acids: CASSLDRGRGAYGYTF. The variable domain in full, completed from reference TRBV13 and TRBJ1-2, reads AAGVIQSPRHLIKEKRETATLKCYPIPRHDTVYWYQQGPGQDPQFLISFYEKMQSDKGSIPDRFSAQQFSDYHSELNMSSLELGDSALYFCASSLDRGRGAYGYTFGSGTRLTVV.

The DNA of the CDR3 is TGTGCCAGCAGTTTATCGGCAACTAATGAAAAACTGTTTTTT. Translated: CASSLSATNEKLFF. The chain combines TRBV28 with TRBJ1-4, with no clear D. CDR1 is MDHEN and CDR2 is SYDVKM in the germline V gene. This CDR3 comprises 14 residues. V lost 1 base and J lost 0, with 3 bases in between.

The V call is TRBV19, the J call TRBJ2-5; D uncertain. CDR3 size: 13 residues. V lost 3 bases, J lost 2 bases, and 7 bases lay in between. In germline, CDR1 is LNHDA, CDR2 SQIVND (reference sequence). CDR3 in amino acids: CASSMGQQETQYF. The CDR3 DNA follows: TGTGCCAGTAGTATGGGCCAGCAAGAGACCCAGTACTTC.

V is TRBV5-1 and J is TRBJ2-3; 11 nucleotides align to TRBD2. This CDR3 is built from 15 residues. Trimming cost V 4 bases and J 3 bases; bases outside gene matches: 4. CDR1 SGHRS and CDR2 YFSETQ come from the germline V gene. DNA for the CDR3: TGCGCCAGCAGCGTACTAGCGGGGGAGACAGATACGCAGTATTTT. Its protein product is CASSVLAGETDTQYF.

The chain links TRBV29-1 to TRBJ2-6; tentative D call: TRBD2 (5 bases). Trimming removed 3 bases at V and 0 bases at J, with 6 bases between. This CDR3 has 14 residues. Germline-derived CDR1 and CDR2 are SQVTM and ANQGSEA. The CDR3 coding sequence is TGCAGCGTTGAGGAGGACTCTGGGGCCAACGTCCTGACTTTC. Translating gives CSVEEDSGANVLTF.

In its sample, this clone was seen once. This chain links TRBV4-3 with TRBJ2-3; 10 nucleotides agree with TRBD2. V dropped 0 bases and J dropped 5; count of bases not matched to a gene: 5. This CDR3 is built from 16 residues. The V gene's germline CDR1 is LGHNA and CDR2 YSLEER. The DNA for the CDR3 is TGCGCCAGCAGCCAAGATCGGGCTAGCGGGGGAGATACGCAGTATTTT. This gives the protein CASSQDRASGGDTQYF.

The chain joins TRBV28 to TRBJ2-5; 8 nucleotides match TRBD2. Germline values: CDR1 MDHEN, CDR2 SYDVKM. This CDR3 is 17 amino acids long. V was clipped by 7 bases and J by 5 bases; unmatched bases: 18. CDR3 protein: CASISTRRAGDRETQYF. The CDR3 DNA reads TGTGCCAGCATTTCAACTCGACGAGCGGGAGACAGGGAGACCCAGTACTTC.

This clone was seen only a few times. The rearrangement uses TRBV9 and TRBJ2-7; 9 nucleotides match TRBD2. The trim removed 0 bases at V and 2 bases at J, leaving 6 bases unmatched. The CDR3 consists of 16 residues. CDR1 is SGDLS and CDR2 is YYNGEE in the germline V gene. CDR3 DNA sequence: TGTGCCAGCAGCGTAGCGGCTAGCGGGGCCCCCTACGAGCAGTACTTC. It codes for CASSVAASGAPYEQYF.

This chain connects TRBV5-5 to TRBJ2-5; 8 positions match TRBD2. V dropped 4 bases and J dropped 5; count of bases not matched to a gene: 10. This CDR3 has 15 residues. Germline values: CDR1 SGHKS, CDR2 YYEKEE (reference sequence). This CDR3 reads CASSPRRASGETQYF. As DNA, the CDR3 is TGTGCCAGCAGCCCCAGGAGGGCTAGCGGGGAGACCCAGTACTTC.

The chain has TRBV6-1 and TRBJ2-7; D is possibly TRBD2 (5 bases). V lost 5 bases and J lost 7, with 9 bases in between. Germline CDR1 MNHNS, CDR2 SASEGT. The CDR3 has 11 amino acids. DNA for the CDR3: TGTGCCAGCAGTTTCCCGGGGGAGCAGTACTTC. Its translation is CASSFPGEQYF.

The chain employs TRBV5-1 and TRBJ1-2; 8 bases line up with TRBD1. This CDR3 is built from 14 residues. Per germline, CDR1 SGHRS and CDR2 YFSETQ. The junction had 4 bases not matched to a gene; V was cut back by 0 bases and J by 6 bases. CDR3 coding DNA: TGCGCCAGCAGCTTGGGACAGGGGATAGATGGCTACACCTTC. Its protein product is CASSLGQGIDGYTF.

The rearrangement uses TRBV5-1 and TRBJ2-3; the match to TRBD2 covers 7 bases. Germline V gene lookup returns CDR1 SGHRS and CDR2 YFSETQ. The CDR3 runs 14 residues. V lost 4 bases, J lost 5 bases, and 7 bases stayed unmatched. CDR3 DNA sequence: TGCGCCAGCAGCCCTTCGGGAGGAGGAGATACGCAGTATTTT. Translated, it gives CASSPSGGGDTQYF.

J is TRBJ2-3 and V is TRBV6-5, with 8 bases lining up with TRBD2. The CDR3 has 15 residues. The V gene's germline CDR1 is MNHEY and CDR2 SVGAGI. With V trimmed by 5 bases and J by 2 bases, 6 bases remained unmatched. CDR3 residues: CASSGVAGITDTQYF. Here the CDR3 DNA reads TGTGCCAGCAGTGGAGTAGCGGGGATCACAGATACGCAGTATTTT.

This rearrangement joins TRBV19 to TRBJ2-5; 8 nucleotides match TRBD1. J lost 0 bases, V lost 10 bases, and 10 bases had no gene match. The length of the CDR3 is 15 residues. The germline CDR1 and CDR2 sequences are LNHDA and SQIVND (reference sequence). As DNA, the CDR3 is TGTGCCACGTCAAGACAGGGGCACCACCAAGAGACCCAGTACTTC. This sequence encodes CATSRQGHHQETQYF.

This chain uses TRBV4-1 with TRBJ2-5; 9 bases agree with TRBD2. Germline V CDR1 and CDR2: MGHRA, YSYEKL. Trimming took 0 bases from V and 3 from J; bases not matched to a gene: 5. This CDR3 has 16 amino acids. CDR3 protein: CASSQERIAGEETQYF. CDR3 in DNA: TGCGCCAGCAGCCAAGAACGGATAGCGGGAGAAGAGACCCAGTACTTC.

This chain links TRBV5-6 with TRBJ2-5; possibly TRBD1 for D (6 bases). TRBJ2-7 explains the end of the DNA better; the J call may be wrong. Germline V gene data show CDR1 as SGHDT and CDR2 as YYEEEE. The CDR3 loop spans 15 amino acids. The CDR3 reads CASSLAFGQSYEQYF. In nucleotides, the CDR3 is TGTGCCAGCAGCTTGGCCTTCGGACAGTCCTACGAGCAGTACTTC.

The chain is built from TRBV5-1 and TRBJ1-1, with 8 bases identical to TRBD1. The CDR3 length is 15 residues. The V gene end was trimmed by 4 bases and the J gene end by 1 base; junction bases not matched to a gene: 6. CDR1 and CDR2 from the germline V gene are SGHRS and YFSETQ. CDR3 in DNA: TGCGCCAGCAGCCCAAGGACAGGGACGAACACTGAAGCTTTCTTT. Its translation: CASSPRTGTNTEAFF.

CDR3 in DNA: TGTGCCGTGACAGGGGGGAACACCGGGGAGCTGTTTTTT. It codes for CAVTGGNTGELFF. The rearrangement links TRBV30 to TRBJ2-2, with 9 bases fitting TRBD1. CDR1 is GTSNPN and CDR2 is SVGIG in the germline V gene (reference sequence). The CDR3 spans 13 residues. J was trimmed by 1 base and V by 8 bases; bases with no gene match: 2.

The chain couples TRBV4-1 to TRBJ2-3; 9 nucleotides match TRBD2. Trimming cost V 2 bases and J 2 bases; bases outside gene matches: 8. Germline loops: CDR1 MGHRA, CDR2 YSYEKL. CDR3 length: 17 amino acids. CDR3 bases: TGCGCCAGCAGCCAACCCCTAGCGGGACTGCACACAGATACGCAGTATTTT. Translated: CASSQPLAGLHTDTQYF.

V and J are TRBV5-6 and TRBJ2-5; TRBD2 matches at 8 bases. TRBJ2-7 matches the DNA end more closely, so the J call is doubtful. The CDR3 has 13 residues. The germline CDR1 and CDR2 sequences are SGHDT and YYEEEE. The CDR3, as DNA: TGTGCCAGCAGCTTCCGGGGGGGCCACGAGCAGTACTTC. It is translated as CASSFRGGHEQYF.

The rearrangement uses TRBV7-8 and TRBJ1-2; D gene ambiguous. The germline gives CDR1 SGHVS, CDR2 FQNEAQ. V was cut by 7 bases and J by 0 bases, with 12 bases left in between. This CDR3 has 14 residues. DNA for the CDR3: TGTGCCAGCACCGCGGCCACCTCTAACTATGGCTACACCTTC. Its protein is CASTAATSNYGYTF.

The chain couples TRBV6-4 to TRBJ2-4, with 7 bases identical to TRBD1. J gave up 7 bases and V 2 bases, and 11 bases lay outside the gene matches. The V gene's germline CDR1 is MRHNA and CDR2 SNTAGT. The CDR3 is 16 amino acids. CDR3 residues: CASSDQPGQPSNIQYF. CDR3 DNA: TGTGCCAGCAGTGACCAACCGGGACAGCCTTCCAACATTCAGTACTTC.

The CDR3 reads CASSPGGRGVLQPQHF. The CDR3, as DNA: TGTGCCAGCAGCCCGGGGGGGAGGGGCGTCTTGCAGCCCCAGCATTTT. The J gene is TRBJ1-5, the V gene TRBV7-2, with D tentatively TRBD1 (5 bases). Trimming left V 5 bases short and J 7 bases short, with 21 bases between. In germline, CDR1 is SGHTA, CDR2 FQGNSA. This CDR3 is 16 amino acids long.

V usage is TRBV5-1 and J usage is TRBJ1-1; D is undetermined. The V end lost 5 bases, the J end lost 1 base, and 9 bases lay between the germline ends. The CDR3 extends over 13 amino acids. Per germline, CDR1 SGHRS and CDR2 YFSETQ. The CDR3 reads CASRYSQNTEAFF. Here the CDR3 DNA reads TGCGCCAGCAGGTACTCCCAGAACACTGAAGCTTTCTTT.

The rearrangement uses TRBV5-1 and TRBJ1-4; 10 nucleotides match TRBD1. V was clipped by 0 bases and J by 7 bases; unmatched bases: 9. Germline CDR1 SGHRS, CDR2 YFSETQ. The CDR3 covers 17 residues. CDR3 region: CASSLAPRQGAGEKLFF. In DNA, the CDR3 is TGCGCCAGCAGCTTGGCCCCGCGACAGGGGGCAGGTGAAAAACTGTTTTTT. Full variable domain (missing parts from reference TRBV5-1 and TRBJ1-4): KAGVTQTPRYLIKTRGQQVTLSCSPISGHRSVSWYQQTPGQGLQFLFEYFSETQRNKGNFPGRFSGRQFSNSRSEMNVSTLELGDSALYLCASSLAPRQGAGEKLFFGSGTQLSVL.

This clone was seen a single time. The chain uses TRBV2 and TRBJ2-1, with 12 positions matching TRBD2. The CDR3 length is 16 residues. The germline gives CDR1 SNHLY, CDR2 FYNNEI. The V segment lost 1 base and the J segment 10 bases; nucleotides outside the gene matches: 8. CDR3 coding DNA: TGTGCCAGCAGTGAAGAGGGACTAGCGGGTAGAGGAGAGCAGTTCTTC. Protein: CASSEEGLAGRGEQFF.

V is TRBV6-6 and J is TRBJ1-3; TRBD1 is a possible D gene (6 bases). CDR3 length equals 13 residues. Germline-derived CDR1 and CDR2 are MNHNY and SVGAGI (reference sequence). Trimming stripped 2 bases from V and 4 bases from J, with 6 bases between. Written as DNA, the CDR3 is TGTGCCAGCAGTTACAGGGGGGGAAACACCATATATTTT. Its translation: CASSYRGGNTIYF.

The chain couples TRBV19 to TRBJ2-5; possible D gene TRBD2, 5 bases. The CDR3 is made up of 12 amino acids. The ends were cut back, 5 bases at V and 5 bases at J, with 9 bases in the middle. Germline CDR1 and CDR2: LNHDA and SQIVND (reference sequence). This CDR3 is CASSVGLETQYF. The CDR3 bases are TGTGCCAGTAGTGTTGGACTGGAGACCCAGTACTTC.

This clone was picked up one time. The rearrangement joins TRBV7-9 to TRBJ1-5; 7 nucleotides agree with TRBD1. The germline V gene encodes CDR1 SEHNR and CDR2 FQNEAQ (reference sequence). The CDR3 extends over 15 amino acids. Unmatched junction bases numbered 7, after V lost 6 bases and J lost 2 bases. The CDR3 bases are TGTGCCAGCAGTTCCGACAGGGAAGGCAATCAGCCCCAGCATTTT. It is translated as CASSSDREGNQPQHF.

The chain joins TRBV6-6 to TRBJ1-5, with D possibly TRBD1 on 5 matching bases. The CDR3 sequence is 15 residues long. Looked up from germline, CDR1 is MNHNY and CDR2 is SVGAGI (reference sequence). V lost 1 base and J 4 bases, leaving 11 bases between the germline ends. The CDR3 DNA is TGTGCCAGCAGTTACTTGGGGGGGTCGAATCAGCCCCAGCATTTT. It encodes CASSYLGGSNQPQHF.